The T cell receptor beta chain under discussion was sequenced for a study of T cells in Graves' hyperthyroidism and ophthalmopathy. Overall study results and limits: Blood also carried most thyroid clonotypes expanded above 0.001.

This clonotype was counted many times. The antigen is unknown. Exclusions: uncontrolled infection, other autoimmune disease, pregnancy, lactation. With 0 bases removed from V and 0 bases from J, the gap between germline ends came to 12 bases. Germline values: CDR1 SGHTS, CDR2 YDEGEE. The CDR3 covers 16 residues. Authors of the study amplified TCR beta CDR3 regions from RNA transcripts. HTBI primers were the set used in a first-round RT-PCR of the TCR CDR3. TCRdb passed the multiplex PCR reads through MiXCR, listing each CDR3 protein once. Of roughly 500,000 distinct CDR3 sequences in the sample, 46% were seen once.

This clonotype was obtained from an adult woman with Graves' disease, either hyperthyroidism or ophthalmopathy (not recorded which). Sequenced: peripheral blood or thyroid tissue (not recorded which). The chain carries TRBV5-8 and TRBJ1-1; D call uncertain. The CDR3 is CASSLASPTMNTEAFF. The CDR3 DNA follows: TGTGCCAGCAGCTTGGCCTCCCCCACAATGAACACTGAAGCTTTCTTT.